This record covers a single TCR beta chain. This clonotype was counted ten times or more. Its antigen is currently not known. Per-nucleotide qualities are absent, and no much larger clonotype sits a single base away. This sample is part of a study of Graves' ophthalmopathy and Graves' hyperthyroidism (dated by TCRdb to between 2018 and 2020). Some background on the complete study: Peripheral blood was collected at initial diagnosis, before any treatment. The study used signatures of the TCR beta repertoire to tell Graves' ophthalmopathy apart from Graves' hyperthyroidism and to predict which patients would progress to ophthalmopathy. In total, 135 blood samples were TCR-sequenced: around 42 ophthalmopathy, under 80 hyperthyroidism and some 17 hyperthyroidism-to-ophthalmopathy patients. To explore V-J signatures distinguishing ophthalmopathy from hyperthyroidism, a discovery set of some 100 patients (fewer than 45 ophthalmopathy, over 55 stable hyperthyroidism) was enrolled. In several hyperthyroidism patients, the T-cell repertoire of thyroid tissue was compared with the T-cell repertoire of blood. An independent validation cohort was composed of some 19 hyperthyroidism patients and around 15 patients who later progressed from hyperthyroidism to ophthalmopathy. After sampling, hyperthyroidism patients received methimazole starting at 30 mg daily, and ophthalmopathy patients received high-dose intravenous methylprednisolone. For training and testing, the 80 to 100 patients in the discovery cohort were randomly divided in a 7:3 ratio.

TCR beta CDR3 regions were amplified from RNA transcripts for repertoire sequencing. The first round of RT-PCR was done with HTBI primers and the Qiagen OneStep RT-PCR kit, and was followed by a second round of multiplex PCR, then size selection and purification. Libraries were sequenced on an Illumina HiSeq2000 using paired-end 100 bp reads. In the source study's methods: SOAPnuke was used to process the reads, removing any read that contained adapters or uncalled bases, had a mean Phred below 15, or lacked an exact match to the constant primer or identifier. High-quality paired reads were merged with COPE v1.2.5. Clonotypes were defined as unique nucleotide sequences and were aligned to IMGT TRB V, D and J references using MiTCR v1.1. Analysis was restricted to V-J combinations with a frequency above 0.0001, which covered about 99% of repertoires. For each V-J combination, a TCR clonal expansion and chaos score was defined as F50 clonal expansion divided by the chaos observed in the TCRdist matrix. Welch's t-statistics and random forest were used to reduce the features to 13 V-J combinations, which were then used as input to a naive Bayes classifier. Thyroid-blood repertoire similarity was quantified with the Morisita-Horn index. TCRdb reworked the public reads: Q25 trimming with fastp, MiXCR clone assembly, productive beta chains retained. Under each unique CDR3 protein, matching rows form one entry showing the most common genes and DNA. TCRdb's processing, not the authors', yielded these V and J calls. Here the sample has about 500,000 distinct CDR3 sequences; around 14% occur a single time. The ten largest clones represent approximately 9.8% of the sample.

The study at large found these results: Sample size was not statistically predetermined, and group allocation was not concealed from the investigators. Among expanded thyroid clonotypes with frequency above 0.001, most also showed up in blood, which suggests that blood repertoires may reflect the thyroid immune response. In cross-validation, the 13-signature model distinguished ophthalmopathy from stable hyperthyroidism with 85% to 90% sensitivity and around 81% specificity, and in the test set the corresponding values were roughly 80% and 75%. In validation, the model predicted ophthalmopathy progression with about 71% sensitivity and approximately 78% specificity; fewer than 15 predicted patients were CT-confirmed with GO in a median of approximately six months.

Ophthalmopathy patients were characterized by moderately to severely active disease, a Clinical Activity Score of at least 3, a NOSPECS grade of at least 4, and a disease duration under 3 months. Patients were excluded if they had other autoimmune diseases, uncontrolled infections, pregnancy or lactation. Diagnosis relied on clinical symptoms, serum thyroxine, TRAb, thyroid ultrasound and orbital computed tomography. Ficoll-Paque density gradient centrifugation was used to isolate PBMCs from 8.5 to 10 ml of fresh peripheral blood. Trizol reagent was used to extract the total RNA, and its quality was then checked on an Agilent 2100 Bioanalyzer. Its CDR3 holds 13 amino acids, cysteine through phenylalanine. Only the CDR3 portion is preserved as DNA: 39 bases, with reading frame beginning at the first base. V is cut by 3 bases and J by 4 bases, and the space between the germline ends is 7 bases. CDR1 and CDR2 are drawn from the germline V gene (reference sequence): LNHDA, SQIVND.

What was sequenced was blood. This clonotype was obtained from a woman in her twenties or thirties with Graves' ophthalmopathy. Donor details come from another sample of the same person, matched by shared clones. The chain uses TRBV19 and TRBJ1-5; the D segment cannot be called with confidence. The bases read TGTGCCAGTAGTATTGGGAAGAATCAGCCCCAGCATTTT. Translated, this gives CASSIGKNQPQHF. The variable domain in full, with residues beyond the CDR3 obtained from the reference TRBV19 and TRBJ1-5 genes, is DGGITQSPKYLFRKEGQNVTLSCEQNLNHDAMYWYRQDPGQGLRLIYYSQIVNDFQKGDIAEGYSVSREKKESFPLTVTSAQKNPTAFYLCASSIGKNQPQHFGDGTRLSIL.